This TCR beta chain is from a study of shared clonotypes between healthy human individuals. Study in general: Donors were a couple of women and three men aged 18 to 49. Plates per donor: three CD4 naive, three CD4 memory, two CD8 naive, one CD8 memory. Study-level results: Rarefaction demonstrated incomplete sorted-subset sequencing despite large depth.

Sequencing used immunoSEQ multiplex PCR; TCRdb keeps in-frame clones, though not all of them. The table lists some 2.4 million clones, over 85% of them singletons. To note about this clone: Its cognate antigen is unknown.

Germline CDR1 is MNHNY and CDR2 is SVGAGI (reference sequence). The germline V and J ends were trimmed by 6 bases and 3 bases, with 12 bases remaining between them. The CDR3 is 13 amino acids. Sequenced: naive CD4+ T cells from PBMCs. Subset meaning: CD45RA+ positively selected. This receptor was obtained from a man younger than 35 in good health. Some clones in this sample may be carry-over from other donors' samples. The chain employs TRBV6-6 and TRBJ2-7, with a tentative D call TRBD1 (6 bases). The DNA of the CDR3 is TGTGCCAGCAGACGACAGGATGGCTACGAGCAGTACGTC. Amino acid sequence: CASRRQDGYEQYV.